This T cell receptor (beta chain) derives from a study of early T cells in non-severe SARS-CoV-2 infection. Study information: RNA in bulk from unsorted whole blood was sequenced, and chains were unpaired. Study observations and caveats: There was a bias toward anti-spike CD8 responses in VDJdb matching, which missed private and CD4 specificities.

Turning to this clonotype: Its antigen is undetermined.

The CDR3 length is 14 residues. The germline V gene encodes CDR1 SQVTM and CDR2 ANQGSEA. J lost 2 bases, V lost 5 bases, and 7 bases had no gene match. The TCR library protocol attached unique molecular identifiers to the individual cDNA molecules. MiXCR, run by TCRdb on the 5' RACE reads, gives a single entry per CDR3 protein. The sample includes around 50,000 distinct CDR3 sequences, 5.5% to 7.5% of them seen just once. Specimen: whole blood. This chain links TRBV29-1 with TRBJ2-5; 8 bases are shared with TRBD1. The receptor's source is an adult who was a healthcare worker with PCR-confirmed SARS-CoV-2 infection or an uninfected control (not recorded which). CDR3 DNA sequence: TGCAGCGTTTTGACAGGGGCGGTACAAGAGACCCAGTACTTC. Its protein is CSVLTGAVQETQYF.